A single TCR beta chain is shown here with its context. Its specificity is not known. The sample comes from a study of T-cell reconstitution after alpha-beta-depleted transplantation in children. Overall study results and limits: Day-60 TCRbeta diversity that was high in some patients was derived from surviving recipient T cells and thymic progenitors. At one year after transplant, newly produced T cells mostly accounted for T-cell counts and diversity. About two months after transplant, alpha-beta T cells reportedly came from several hundred expanded graft clones.

Construction of the TCRbeta library involved unique molecular identifiers. TCRdb independently ran MiXCR on the PCR reads; one entry per CDR3 protein. The sample includes about 420,000 distinct CDR3 sequences, about 17% of them seen just once. This CDR3 has 13 amino acids. V shed 4 bases and J shed 6 bases, with 13 bases lying between them. Looked up from germline, CDR1 is SGHRS and CDR2 is YFSETQ. The sample in question was PBMCs, mostly from graft donor cells, obtained 360 days after TCRalphabeta/CD19-depleted stem cell transplant. V is TRBV5-1 and J is TRBJ1-1; D might be TRBD1 (6 bases). The clonotype comes from a boy less than two years old who had a stem cell transplant for Wiskott-Aldrich syndrome, so the T cells may come from the graft donor. The CDR3 DNA reads as TGCGCCAGCAGCGTCAGGGGAGTCTCTGAAGCTTTCTTT. It specifies CASSVRGVSEAFF.